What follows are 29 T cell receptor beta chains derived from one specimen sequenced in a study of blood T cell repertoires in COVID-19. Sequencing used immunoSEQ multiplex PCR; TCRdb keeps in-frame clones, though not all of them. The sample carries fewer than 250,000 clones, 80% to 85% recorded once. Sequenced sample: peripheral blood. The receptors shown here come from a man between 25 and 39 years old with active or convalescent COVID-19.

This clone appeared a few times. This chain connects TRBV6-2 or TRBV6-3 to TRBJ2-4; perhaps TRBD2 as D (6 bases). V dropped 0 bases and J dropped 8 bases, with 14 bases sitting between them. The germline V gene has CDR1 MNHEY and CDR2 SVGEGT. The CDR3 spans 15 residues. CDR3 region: CASSYSAASADIQYF. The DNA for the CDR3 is TGTGCCAGCAGTTACTCAGCGGCTAGCGCGGACATTCAGTACTTC.

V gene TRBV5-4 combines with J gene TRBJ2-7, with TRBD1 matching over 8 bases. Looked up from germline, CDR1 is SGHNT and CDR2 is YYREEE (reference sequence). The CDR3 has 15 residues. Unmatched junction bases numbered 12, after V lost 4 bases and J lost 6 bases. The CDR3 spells CASSAQTGVGGEQYF. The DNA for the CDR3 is TGTGCCAGCAGCGCACAGACAGGGGTCGGAGGCGAGCAGTACTTC.

The CDR3 reads CASSLQGPNNEQFF. In DNA, the CDR3 is TGCGCCAGCAGCTTGCAGGGGCCGAACAATGAGCAGTTCTTC. The gene calls are TRBV5-1 and TRBJ2-1; a possible D gene is TRBD1 (6 bases). V lost 1 base and J lost 5, with 10 bases in between. This CDR3 contains 14 residues. The germline gives CDR1 SGHRS, CDR2 YFSETQ.

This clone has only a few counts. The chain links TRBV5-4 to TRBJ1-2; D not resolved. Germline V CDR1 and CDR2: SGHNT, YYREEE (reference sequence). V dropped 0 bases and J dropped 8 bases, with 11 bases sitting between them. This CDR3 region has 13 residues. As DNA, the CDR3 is TGTGCCAGCAGCTTGGACAGAAAAAGGGGCTACACCTTC. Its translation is CASSLDRKRGYTF.

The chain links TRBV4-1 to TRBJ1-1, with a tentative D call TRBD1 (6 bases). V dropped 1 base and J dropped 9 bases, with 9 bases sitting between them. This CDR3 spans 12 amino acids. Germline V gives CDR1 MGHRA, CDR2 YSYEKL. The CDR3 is CASSQGQGKAFF. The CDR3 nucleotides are TGCGCCAGCAGCCAAGGGCAGGGGAAAGCTTTCTTT.

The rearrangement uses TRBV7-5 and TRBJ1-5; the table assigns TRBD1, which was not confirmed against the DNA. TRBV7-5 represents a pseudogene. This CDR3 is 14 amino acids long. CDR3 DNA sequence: TGTGCCAGGGTACCAACAGGGGCGTACCAGCCCCAGCATTTT. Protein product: CARVPTGAYQPQHF.

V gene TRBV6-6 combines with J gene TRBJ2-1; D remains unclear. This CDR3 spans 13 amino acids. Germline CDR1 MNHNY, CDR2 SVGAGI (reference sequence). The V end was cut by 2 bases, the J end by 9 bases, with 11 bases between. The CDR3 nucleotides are TGTGCCAGCAGTTACGGAAACTACGGTGAGCAGTTCTTC. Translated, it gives CASSYGNYGEQFF.

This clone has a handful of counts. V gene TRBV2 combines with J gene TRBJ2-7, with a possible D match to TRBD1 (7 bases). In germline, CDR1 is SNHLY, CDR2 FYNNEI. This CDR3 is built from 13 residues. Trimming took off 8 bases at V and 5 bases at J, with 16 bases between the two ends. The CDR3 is CASSAGTVHEQYF. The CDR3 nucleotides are TGTGCCAGCTCCGCGGGGACAGTCCACGAGCAGTACTTC. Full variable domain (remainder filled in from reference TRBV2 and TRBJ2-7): EPEVTQTPSHQVTQMGQEVILRCVPISNHLYFYWYRQILGQKVEFLVSFYNNEISEKSEIFDDQFSVERPDGSNFTLKIRSTKLEDSAMYFCASSAGTVHEQYFGPGTRLTVT.

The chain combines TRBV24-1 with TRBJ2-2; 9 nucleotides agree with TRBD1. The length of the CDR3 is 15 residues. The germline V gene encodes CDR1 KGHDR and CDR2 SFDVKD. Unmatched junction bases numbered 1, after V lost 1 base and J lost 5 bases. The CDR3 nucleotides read TGTGCCACCAGTGATTTACAGGGGGCGACCGGGGAGCTGTTTTTT. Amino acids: CATSDLQGATGELFF.

In nucleotides, the CDR3 is TGTGCCAGCAGCTTAGGGGACAGGGGCGCAGATACGCAGTATTTT. Protein: CASSLGDRGADTQYF. The chain employs TRBV7-9 and TRBJ2-3; 10 bases agree with TRBD1. Trimming removed 1 base from V and 4 bases from J; junction bases left unmatched: 2. CDR3 length: 15 amino acids. Germline CDR1 SEHNR, CDR2 FQNEAQ (reference sequence).

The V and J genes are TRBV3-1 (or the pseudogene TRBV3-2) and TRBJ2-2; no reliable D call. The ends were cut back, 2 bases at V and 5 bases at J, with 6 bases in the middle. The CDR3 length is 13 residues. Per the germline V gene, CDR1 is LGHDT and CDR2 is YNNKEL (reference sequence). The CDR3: CASSQSRTGELFF. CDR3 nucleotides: TGTGCCAGCAGCCAAAGCAGGACCGGGGAGCTGTTTTTT.

DNA of the CDR3: TGTGCCAGCAGCCAAGTAGTCGGGGGACACGAGCAGTACTTC. Translated, it gives CASSQVVGGHEQYF. This chain uses TRBV3-1 (or the pseudogene TRBV3-2) with TRBJ2-7, with D possibly being TRBD2 (6 bases). The CDR3 loop spans 14 amino acids. From germline, CDR1 is LGHDT and CDR2 YNNKEL (reference sequence). Trimming pared 1 base from V and 5 bases from J, leaving 12 bases between.

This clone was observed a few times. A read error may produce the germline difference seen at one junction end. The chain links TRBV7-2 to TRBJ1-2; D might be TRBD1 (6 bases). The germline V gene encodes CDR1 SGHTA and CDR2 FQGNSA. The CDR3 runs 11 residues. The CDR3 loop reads CASSLAWGTNF. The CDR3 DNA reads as TGTGCCAGCAGCTTAGCCTGGGGGACAAACTTC.

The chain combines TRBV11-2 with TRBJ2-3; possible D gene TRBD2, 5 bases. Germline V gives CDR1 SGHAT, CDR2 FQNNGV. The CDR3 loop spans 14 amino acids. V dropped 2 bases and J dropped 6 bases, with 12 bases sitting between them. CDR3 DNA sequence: TGTGCCAGCAGCTTATCCGGGATTGGGGATACGCAGTATTTT. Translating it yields CASSLSGIGDTQYF.

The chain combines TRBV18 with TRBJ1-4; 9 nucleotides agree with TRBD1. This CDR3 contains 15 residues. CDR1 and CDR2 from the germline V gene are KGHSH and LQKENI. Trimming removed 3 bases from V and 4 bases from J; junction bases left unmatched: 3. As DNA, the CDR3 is TGTGCCAGCTCACCGGACAGGGGACTTAATGAAAAACTGTTTTTT. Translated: CASSPDRGLNEKLFF.

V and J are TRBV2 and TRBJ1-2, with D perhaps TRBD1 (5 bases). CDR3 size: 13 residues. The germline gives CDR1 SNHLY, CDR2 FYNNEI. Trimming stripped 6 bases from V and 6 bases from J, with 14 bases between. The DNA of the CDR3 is TGTGCCAGCAGAAGGGGTAGATTCGATGGCTACACCTTC. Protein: CASRRGRFDGYTF.

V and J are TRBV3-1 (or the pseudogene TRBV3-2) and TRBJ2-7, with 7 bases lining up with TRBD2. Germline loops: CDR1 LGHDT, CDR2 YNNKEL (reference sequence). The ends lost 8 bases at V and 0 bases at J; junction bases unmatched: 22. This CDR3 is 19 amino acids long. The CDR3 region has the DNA TGTGCCAGCCGATGGGGACTAAGTTTGGCTAGCGGTCTCTCCTACGAGCAGTACTTC. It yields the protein CASRWGLSLASGLSYEQYF.

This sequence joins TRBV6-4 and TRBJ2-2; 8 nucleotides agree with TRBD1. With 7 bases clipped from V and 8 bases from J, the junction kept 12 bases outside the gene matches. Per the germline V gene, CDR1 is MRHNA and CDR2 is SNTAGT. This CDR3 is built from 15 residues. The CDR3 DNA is TGTGCCAGCAAGCCGGACAGGGCGGCACCGGGGGAGCTGTTTTTT. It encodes CASKPDRAAPGELFF.

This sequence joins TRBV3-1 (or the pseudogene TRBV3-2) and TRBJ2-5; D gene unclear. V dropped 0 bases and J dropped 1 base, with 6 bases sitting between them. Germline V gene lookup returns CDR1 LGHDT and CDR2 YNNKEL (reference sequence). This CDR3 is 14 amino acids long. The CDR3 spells CASSQDPSQETQYF. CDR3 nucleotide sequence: TGTGCCAGCAGCCAAGATCCCAGCCAAGAGACCCAGTACTTC.

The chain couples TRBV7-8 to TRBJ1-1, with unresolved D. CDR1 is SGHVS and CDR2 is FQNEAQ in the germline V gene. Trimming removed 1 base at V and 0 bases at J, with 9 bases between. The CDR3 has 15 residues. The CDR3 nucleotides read TGTGCCAGCAGCTTAGGCTCAGGAATGAACACTGAAGCTTTCTTT. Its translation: CASSLGSGMNTEAFF.

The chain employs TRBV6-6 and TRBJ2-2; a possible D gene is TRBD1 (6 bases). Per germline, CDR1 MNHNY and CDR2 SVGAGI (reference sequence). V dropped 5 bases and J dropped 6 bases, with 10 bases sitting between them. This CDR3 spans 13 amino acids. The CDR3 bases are TGTGCCAGCAGTCGGGGACACCCCGGGGAGCTGTTTTTT. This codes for CASSRGHPGELFF.

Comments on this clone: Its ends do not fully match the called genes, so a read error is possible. CDR3 nucleotide sequence: TGTGCCAGTAGTGGAACTAGCGGGAGTAGTGTAAAGGACTTC. It specifies CASSGTSGSSVKDF. The V call is TRBV19, the J call TRBJ2-7; 11 bases are a match to TRBD2. CDR1 is LNHDA and CDR2 is SQIVND in the germline V gene (reference sequence). The CDR3 is 14 residues long.

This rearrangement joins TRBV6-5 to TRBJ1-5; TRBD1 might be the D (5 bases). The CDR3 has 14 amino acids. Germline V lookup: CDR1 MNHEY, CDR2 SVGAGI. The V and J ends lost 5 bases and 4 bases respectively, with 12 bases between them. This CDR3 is CASSNWGVNQPQHF. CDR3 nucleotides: TGTGCCAGCAGTAATTGGGGGGTAAATCAGCCCCAGCATTTT.

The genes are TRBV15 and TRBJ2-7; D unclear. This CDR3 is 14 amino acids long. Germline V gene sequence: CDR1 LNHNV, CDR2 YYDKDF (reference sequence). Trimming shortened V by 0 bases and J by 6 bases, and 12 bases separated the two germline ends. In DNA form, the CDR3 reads TGTGCCACCAGCAGAGATTATGGTACAGCCGAGCAGTACTTC. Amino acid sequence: CATSRDYGTAEQYF.

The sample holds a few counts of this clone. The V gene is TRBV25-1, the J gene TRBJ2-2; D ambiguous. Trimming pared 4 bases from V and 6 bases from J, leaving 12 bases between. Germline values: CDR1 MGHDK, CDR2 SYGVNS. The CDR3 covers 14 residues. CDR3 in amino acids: CASSGPTAAGELFF. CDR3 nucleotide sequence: TGTGCCAGCAGTGGGCCAACGGCGGCCGGGGAGCTGTTTTTT.

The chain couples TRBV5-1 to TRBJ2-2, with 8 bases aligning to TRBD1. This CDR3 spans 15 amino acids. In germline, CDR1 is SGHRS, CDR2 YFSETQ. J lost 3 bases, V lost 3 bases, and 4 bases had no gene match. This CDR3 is CASSWLDRDTGELFF. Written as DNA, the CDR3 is TGCGCCAGCAGCTGGTTGGACAGGGACACCGGGGAGCTGTTTTTT.

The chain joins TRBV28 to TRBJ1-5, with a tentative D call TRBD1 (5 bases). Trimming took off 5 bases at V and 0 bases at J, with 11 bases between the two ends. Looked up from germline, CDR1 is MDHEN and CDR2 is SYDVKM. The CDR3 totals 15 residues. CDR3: CASSPGLISNQPQHF. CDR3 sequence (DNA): TGTGCCAGCAGTCCGGGACTGATTAGCAATCAGCCCCAGCATTTT.

The CDR3 bases are TGTGCCAGCAGTTTAGCGGGGTTGAACACCGGGGAGCTGTTTTTT. Residues: CASSLAGLNTGELFF. The V call is TRBV28, the J call TRBJ2-2, with a weak D call TRBD2 (6 bases). The length of the CDR3 is 15 residues. Germline CDR1 reads MDHEN; CDR2 reads SYDVKM. V lost 2 bases and J 1 base, leaving 8 bases between the germline ends.

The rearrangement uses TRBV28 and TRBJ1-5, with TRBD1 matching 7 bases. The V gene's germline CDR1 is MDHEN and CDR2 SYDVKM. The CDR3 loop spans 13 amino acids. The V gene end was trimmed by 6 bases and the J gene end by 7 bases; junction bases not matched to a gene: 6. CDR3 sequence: CASSLGGQQPQHF. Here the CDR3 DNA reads TGTGCCAGCAGCCTAGGGGGCCAGCAGCCCCAGCATTTT.